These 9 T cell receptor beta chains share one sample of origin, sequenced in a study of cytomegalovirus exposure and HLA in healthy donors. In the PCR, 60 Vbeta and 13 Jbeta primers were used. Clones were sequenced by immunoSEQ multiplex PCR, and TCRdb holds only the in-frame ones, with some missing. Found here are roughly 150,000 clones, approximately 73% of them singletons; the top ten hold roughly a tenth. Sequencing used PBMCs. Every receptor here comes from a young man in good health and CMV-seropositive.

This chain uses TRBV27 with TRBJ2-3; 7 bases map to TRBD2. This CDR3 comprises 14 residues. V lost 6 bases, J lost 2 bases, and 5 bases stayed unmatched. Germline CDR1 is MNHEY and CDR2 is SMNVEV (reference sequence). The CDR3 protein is CASSDRDYTDTQYF. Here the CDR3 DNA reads TGTGCCAGCAGCGACCGGGACTACACAGATACGCAGTATTTT.

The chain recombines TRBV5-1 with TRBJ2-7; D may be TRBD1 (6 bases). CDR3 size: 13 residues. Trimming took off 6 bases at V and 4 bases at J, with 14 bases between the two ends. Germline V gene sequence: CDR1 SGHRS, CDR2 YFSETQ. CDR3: CASMGTNGYEQYF. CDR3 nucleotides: TGCGCCAGCATGGGGACAAATGGTTACGAGCAGTACTTC. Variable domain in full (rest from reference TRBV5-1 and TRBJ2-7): KAGVTQTPRYLIKTRGQQVTLSCSPISGHRSVSWYQQTPGQGLQFLFEYFSETQRNKGNFPGRFSGRQFSNSRSEMNVSTLELGDSALYLCASMGTNGYEQYFGPGTRLTVT.

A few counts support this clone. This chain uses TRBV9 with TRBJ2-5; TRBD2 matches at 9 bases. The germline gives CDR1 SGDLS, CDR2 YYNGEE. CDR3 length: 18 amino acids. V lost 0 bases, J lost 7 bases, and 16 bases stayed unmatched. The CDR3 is CASSVGNSGREGFGTQYF. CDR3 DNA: TGTGCCAGCAGCGTAGGGAACTCAGGGCGGGAGGGATTTGGGACCCAGTACTTC.

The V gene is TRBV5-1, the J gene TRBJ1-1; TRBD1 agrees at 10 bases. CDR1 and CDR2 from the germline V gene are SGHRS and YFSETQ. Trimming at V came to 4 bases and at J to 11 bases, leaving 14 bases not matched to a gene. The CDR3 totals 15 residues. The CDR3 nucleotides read TGCGCCAGCAGCGTCCAAAGTACCGGGACAGGGGATGCTTTCTTT. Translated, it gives CASSVQSTGTGDAFF. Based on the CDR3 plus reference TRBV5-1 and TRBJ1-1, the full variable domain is KAGVTQTPRYLIKTRGQQVTLSCSPISGHRSVSWYQQTPGQGLQFLFEYFSETQRNKGNFPGRFSGRQFSNSRSEMNVSTLELGDSALYLCASSVQSTGTGDAFFGQGTRLTVV.

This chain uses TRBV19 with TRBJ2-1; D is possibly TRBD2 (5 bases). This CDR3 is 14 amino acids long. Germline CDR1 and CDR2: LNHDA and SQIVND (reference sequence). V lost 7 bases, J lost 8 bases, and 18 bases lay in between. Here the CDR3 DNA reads TGTGCCAGTACCTCCTCATCGCGGGTCTATGAGCAGTTCTTC. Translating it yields CASTSSSRVYEQFF.

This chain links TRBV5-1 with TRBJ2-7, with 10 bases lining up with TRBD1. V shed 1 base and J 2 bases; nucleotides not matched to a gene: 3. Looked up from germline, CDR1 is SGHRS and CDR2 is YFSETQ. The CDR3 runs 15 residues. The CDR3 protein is CASSLLGQGTYEQYF. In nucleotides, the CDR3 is TGCGCCAGCAGCTTGTTGGGACAGGGGACCTACGAGCAGTACTTC.

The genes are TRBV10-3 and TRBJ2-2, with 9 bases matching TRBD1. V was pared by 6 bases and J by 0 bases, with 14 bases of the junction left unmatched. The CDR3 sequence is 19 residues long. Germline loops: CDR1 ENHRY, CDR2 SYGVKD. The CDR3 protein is CAIRSHTSTGGSNTGELFF. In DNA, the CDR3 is TGTGCCATCAGGTCTCACACATCTACAGGGGGCTCGAACACCGGGGAGCTGTTTTTT.

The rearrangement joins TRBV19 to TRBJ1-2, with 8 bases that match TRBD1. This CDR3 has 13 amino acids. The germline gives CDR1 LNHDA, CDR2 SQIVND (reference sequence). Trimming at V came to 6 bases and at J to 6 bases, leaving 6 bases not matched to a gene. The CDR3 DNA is TGTGCCAGTAGCGGACAGGGTCGGAATGGCTACACCTTC. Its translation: CASSGQGRNGYTF.

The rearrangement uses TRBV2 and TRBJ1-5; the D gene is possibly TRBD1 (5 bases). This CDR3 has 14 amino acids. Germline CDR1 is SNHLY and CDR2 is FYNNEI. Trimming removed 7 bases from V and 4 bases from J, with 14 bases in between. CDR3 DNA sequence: TGTGCCAGCACAGACTCGACAGAGAATCAGCCCCAGCATTTT. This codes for CASTDSTENQPQHF.